This TCR beta chain was profiled in a study of blood T cell repertoires in COVID-19. Study-wide context: Sites across the United States, Italy and Spain contributed samples from acute and convalescent COVID-19. T cells, B-cell-depleted T cells, or PBMCs supplied cDNA or gDNA.

With V trimmed by 1 base and J by 2 bases, 4 bases remained unmatched. CDR1 is SGHTA and CDR2 is FQGNSA in the germline V gene. The CDR3 is made up of 16 amino acids. Authors' methods: For nucleated cells, counts were estimated from reference gene primer amplification. This table comes from immunoSEQ multiplex PCR, and its TCRdb copy is limited to in-frame clones, with some not included. V, J and clone size are those of that table, while D and trimming were read from the DNA. The sample shows 88,000 or so clones, approximately 81% of them seen only once. This rearrangement joins TRBV7-2 to TRBJ1-5; 8 nucleotides match TRBD1. This TCR was recovered from a man between 60 and 75 years old with acute or convalescent COVID-19. Material: peripheral blood. The DNA for the CDR3 is TGTGCCAGCAGCTTAGGGGCAGGGGGCGGCAATCAGCCCCAGCATTTT. Translated, it gives CASSLGAGGGNQPQHF. The full variable domain, its missing parts supplied by reference TRBV7-2 and TRBJ1-5, is GAGVSQSPSNKVTEKGKDVELRCDPISGHTALYWYRQSLGQGLEFLIYFQGNSAPDKSGLPSDRFSAERTGGSVSTLTIQRTQQEDSAVYLCASSLGAGGGNQPQHFGDGTRLSIL.